This T cell receptor (beta chain) comes out of a study of cytomegalovirus exposure and HLA in healthy donors (dated by TCRdb to about 2017). Notes on the research overall: An earlier analysis of about 560 of the donors reported about 260 Gb of sequence data and 95 million to 120 million unique TCR beta sequences obtained from approximately 180 million T cells. To study patterns of TCR occurrence, a later analysis re-analyzed previously published TCR beta repertoires from 666 donors and added high-resolution HLA genotyping. The later analysis used no new phenotypic data to find candidate immune exposures, relying instead on TCR beta sequences and their occurrence across donors. The study combined high-throughput TCR immunosequencing, statistical association of individual TCRs with disease status, and machine learning to predict cytomegalovirus infection status. HLA typing included class I and class II loci at four-digit resolution. The study used immunosequencing to profile the T cell repertoires of more than 650 subjects and linked those repertoires to cytomegalovirus serostatus. To decide whether each TCR beta V gene segment behaved as functional or pseudogenic, an earlier analysis of fewer than 750 of the donors relied on high-throughput TCR beta sequencing. In addition to the first cohort of several hundred subjects, a separate validation cohort of approximately 120 different subjects was used. The number of donors typed differed by locus, with 629-630 for A, B, C, DRB1 and DQB1, more than 500 for DQA1, 600 to 610 for DPA1, and 450 to 480 for DPB1. The study aimed to test whether cataloging public T cell receptors could reveal signatures of past pathogen exposure. Donor age, sex, ethnicity and CMV serostatus were compiled together with the repertoire data. Across roughly 420 genotyped donors of the cohort, an average of approximately 240,000 unique TCR beta nucleotide sequences per donor were sequenced, and approximately 17% of those sequences were non-productive. About 300 gigabases of sequencing data and around 90 million unique TCR sequences made up an early release that covered some 640 HLA-typed donors. Genome-wide SNP genotypes for about 65% of the 666 donors were used in a later genetic analysis, which treated that subset as a discovery cohort. All discovery cohort repertoires had been generated on a single sequencing platform. Four to six DR-DQ haplotypes were handled as single units for association and clustering, since linkage in the cohort was strong. Of the 350 to 450 genotyped donors, 81% fell in the genetic ancestry cluster associated with self-reported Caucasian donors. Paper-wide results and their limitations: Compared with equally common non-associated chains, HLA-associated TCR beta chains in a later analysis were more clonally expanded and had lower generation probabilities. Immune exposure information for the cohort was limited to CMV serostatus. A total of fewer than 200 TCR beta chains were listed by the study as associated with cytomegalovirus. A later analysis found that TCR association rates varied across HLA loci, with DRB1 alleles showing the most associated TCRs and HLA-C alleles the fewest. In a later analysis, several top co-occurrence clusters were reported to appear linked to parvovirus B19, influenza, CMV and Epstein-Barr virus. Most TCR sequences were seen in very few donors, while some public TCRs were found in many individuals. In both the original and validation cohorts, the classifier was reported to diagnose cytomegalovirus status with high specificity and sensitivity. When HLA alleles, especially DR and DQ, strongly co-occurred, attributing TCR associations to individual alleles was difficult. In a later analysis, over 15,000 TCR beta sequences were associated with specific HLA alleles at a false discovery rate of 0.05. Because the 87-base-pair reads could not distinguish some IMGT-functional V segments, including TRBV6-2 and TRBV6-3, those segments were excluded. According to the authors, the approach could potentially be generalized to other disease states and immunological phenotypes. In vitro tests confirmed that a few of the cytomegalovirus-associated TCR beta chains recognize cytomegalovirus antigens. Compared with the roughly 670-donor mean, donors in an Asian-associated ancestry cluster had fewer N-insertions in productive TCRs, according to a later genetic analysis. Correlated functional status among segregating V segments might be attributable to linkage disequilibrium, but an unknown experimental factor could not be ruled out. Sequencing depth was assumed to be roughly uniform across donors in the presence/absence analyses, though that assumption may not hold. Because counts were too low, about 17 rarely observed V segments, including chromosome 9 orphons, were excluded from the earlier analysis of about 500 of the donors. In this cohort, only TCR beta chains were sequenced, and detectable features were limited by the absence of alpha or paired-chain data. A further reported finding was that TCR beta sequences accurately predicted the HLA-A and HLA-B alleles for most subjects in the first cohort. The sequencing pipeline was judged likely to have produced a cluster of highly shared sequence variants as a technical artifact. In a later analysis, most CMV-associated TCR beta chains were found to appear HLA-restricted, with HLA associations seemingly driven largely by CMV exposure. In an earlier analysis of 587 of the donors, most TCR beta V segments appeared in productive rearrangements about 87% or about 30% of the time, broadly matching IMGT annotations. A later genetic analysis associated a missense DCLRE1C variant with V-gene and J-gene trimming of TCR beta chains, and an independent cohort replicated the association. Because HLA typing was unavailable for some donors at each locus, only the typed subset was used in association tests.

V trim: 0 bases; J trim: 8 bases; unmatched bases: 4. Counted from cysteine to phenylalanine, this CDR3 has 15 amino acids. The CDR3 DNA has 45 bases and is translated from base 1. CDR1 and CDR2 (MNHEY, SVGAGI) derive from the germline V gene. Library prep was done by the immunoSEQ multiplex PCR assay. For the multiplex PCR, a mixture combining 60 forward primers for TCR Vbeta segments and 13 reverse primers for TCR Jbeta segments was used. The CDR3 region of rearranged TCR beta genes was amplified from genomic DNA with a multiplex PCR assay. Amplified TCR beta libraries were sequenced as 87-base-pair reads on the Illumina HiSeq System. As for how the authors treated the data: A later analysis tallied 75 million to 95 million unique TCR beta chains across the 550 to 850 repertoires, and approximately 12 million of those chains were shared by two or more donors. Raw reads were error-corrected and collapsed into unique sequences by a nearest-neighbor algorithm in which closely related sequences were merged to remove PCR and sequencing errors. To assign V, D and J gene segments, CDR3 sequences were aligned to IMGT reference sequences. For a sequence to be retained, at least a six-nucleotide match to both a V gene segment and a J gene segment was required. A rearrangement was called productive if the CDR3 had no stop codons and remained in frame with V and J, and every other rearrangement was called non-productive. CDR3 was defined by IMGT convention, running from the second conserved V-encoded cysteine to the conserved J-encoded phenylalanine. The earlier analysis of approximately 590 of the donors excluded any sequence lacking an unambiguous match to a single V gene segment. In an earlier analysis of 450 to 700 of the donors, V segments were called functional above 56.7% productive rearrangements and were called segregating when the between-donor standard deviation exceeded 5%. A statistical classification framework was developed to diagnose cytomegalovirus status using the catalog of TCR beta chain sequences. In a later analysis, TCR nucleotide sequences were compared against IMGT/GENE-DB human TR gene sequences so that V and J genes could be assigned. Using the TCRdist pipeline, a later analysis assigned CDR3 sequences along with most-parsimonious VDJ recombination scenarios. In a later analysis, each TCR beta chain was defined by its CDR3 amino acid sequence together with its V-gene family, and reads without a unique V-gene family were excluded. To address suspected cross-contamination and a sequencing artifact, a later analysis removed several hundred highly shared, low-generation-probability nucleotide sequences. A later analysis calculated a clonal expansion index for each public chain from normalized within-repertoire ranks of inferred template counts. In a later analysis, generation probabilities were computed using a VDJ recombination model fitted to out-of-frame rearrangements, and the results were checked against IGoR. In a later analysis, TCR-TCR, TCR-HLA and TCR-CMV co-occurrence was scored with hypergeometric tests, and a repertoire-size bias correction was applied to TCR pairs. False discovery rates were estimated in a later analysis by permuting HLA or CMV assignments 20 times. In a later analysis, co-occurring TCRs were grouped using DBSCAN, and TCRdist sequence similarity was added for clustering within HLA-allele-positive subsets. Co-occurrence clustering excluded repertoires with fewer than 30,000 or more than 120,000 public chains, plus five with anomalous nucleotide sharing. TCRdb retrieved this table from immuneACCESS and kept in-frame rearrangements only. Not all clones are present; in checked studies, unresolved V genes account for under half, and no reason is known for the remainder. The D gene and trimming were derived from the DNA, and the V and J assignments and clone size from that table. The sample has 90,000 to 130,000 clones on record, 65% to 75% of them singletons. The biggest ten clones account for 4.8% of the sample.

The cohort comprised some 700 healthy bone marrow donors. At the time of sampling, all cohort members were nominally healthy, though unrecorded immune exposures were likely present. The donor tested CMV seropositive, placing the donor among the approximately 310 seropositive members of the cohort. A peripheral blood sample was collected from each donor, and TCR beta sequencing was performed on peripheral blood mononuclear cells. The Qiagen DNeasy Blood Extraction Kit was used to extract genomic DNA from the blood cell samples. This clone was seen more than once but under ten times. There is no known antigen for this receptor. No clone much larger than this one lies a single base away; base qualities are absent.

The receptor was derived from a man aged 25 to 40 in good health and CMV-seropositive. The material sequenced was PBMCs. This sequence uses TRBV6-5 and TRBJ1-6, and TRBD1 aligns with 7 junction nucleotides. The DNA reads TGTGCCAGCAGTTACTCGACAGGGAAGGATTCACCCCTCCACTTT. Its protein is CASSYSTGKDSPLHF.